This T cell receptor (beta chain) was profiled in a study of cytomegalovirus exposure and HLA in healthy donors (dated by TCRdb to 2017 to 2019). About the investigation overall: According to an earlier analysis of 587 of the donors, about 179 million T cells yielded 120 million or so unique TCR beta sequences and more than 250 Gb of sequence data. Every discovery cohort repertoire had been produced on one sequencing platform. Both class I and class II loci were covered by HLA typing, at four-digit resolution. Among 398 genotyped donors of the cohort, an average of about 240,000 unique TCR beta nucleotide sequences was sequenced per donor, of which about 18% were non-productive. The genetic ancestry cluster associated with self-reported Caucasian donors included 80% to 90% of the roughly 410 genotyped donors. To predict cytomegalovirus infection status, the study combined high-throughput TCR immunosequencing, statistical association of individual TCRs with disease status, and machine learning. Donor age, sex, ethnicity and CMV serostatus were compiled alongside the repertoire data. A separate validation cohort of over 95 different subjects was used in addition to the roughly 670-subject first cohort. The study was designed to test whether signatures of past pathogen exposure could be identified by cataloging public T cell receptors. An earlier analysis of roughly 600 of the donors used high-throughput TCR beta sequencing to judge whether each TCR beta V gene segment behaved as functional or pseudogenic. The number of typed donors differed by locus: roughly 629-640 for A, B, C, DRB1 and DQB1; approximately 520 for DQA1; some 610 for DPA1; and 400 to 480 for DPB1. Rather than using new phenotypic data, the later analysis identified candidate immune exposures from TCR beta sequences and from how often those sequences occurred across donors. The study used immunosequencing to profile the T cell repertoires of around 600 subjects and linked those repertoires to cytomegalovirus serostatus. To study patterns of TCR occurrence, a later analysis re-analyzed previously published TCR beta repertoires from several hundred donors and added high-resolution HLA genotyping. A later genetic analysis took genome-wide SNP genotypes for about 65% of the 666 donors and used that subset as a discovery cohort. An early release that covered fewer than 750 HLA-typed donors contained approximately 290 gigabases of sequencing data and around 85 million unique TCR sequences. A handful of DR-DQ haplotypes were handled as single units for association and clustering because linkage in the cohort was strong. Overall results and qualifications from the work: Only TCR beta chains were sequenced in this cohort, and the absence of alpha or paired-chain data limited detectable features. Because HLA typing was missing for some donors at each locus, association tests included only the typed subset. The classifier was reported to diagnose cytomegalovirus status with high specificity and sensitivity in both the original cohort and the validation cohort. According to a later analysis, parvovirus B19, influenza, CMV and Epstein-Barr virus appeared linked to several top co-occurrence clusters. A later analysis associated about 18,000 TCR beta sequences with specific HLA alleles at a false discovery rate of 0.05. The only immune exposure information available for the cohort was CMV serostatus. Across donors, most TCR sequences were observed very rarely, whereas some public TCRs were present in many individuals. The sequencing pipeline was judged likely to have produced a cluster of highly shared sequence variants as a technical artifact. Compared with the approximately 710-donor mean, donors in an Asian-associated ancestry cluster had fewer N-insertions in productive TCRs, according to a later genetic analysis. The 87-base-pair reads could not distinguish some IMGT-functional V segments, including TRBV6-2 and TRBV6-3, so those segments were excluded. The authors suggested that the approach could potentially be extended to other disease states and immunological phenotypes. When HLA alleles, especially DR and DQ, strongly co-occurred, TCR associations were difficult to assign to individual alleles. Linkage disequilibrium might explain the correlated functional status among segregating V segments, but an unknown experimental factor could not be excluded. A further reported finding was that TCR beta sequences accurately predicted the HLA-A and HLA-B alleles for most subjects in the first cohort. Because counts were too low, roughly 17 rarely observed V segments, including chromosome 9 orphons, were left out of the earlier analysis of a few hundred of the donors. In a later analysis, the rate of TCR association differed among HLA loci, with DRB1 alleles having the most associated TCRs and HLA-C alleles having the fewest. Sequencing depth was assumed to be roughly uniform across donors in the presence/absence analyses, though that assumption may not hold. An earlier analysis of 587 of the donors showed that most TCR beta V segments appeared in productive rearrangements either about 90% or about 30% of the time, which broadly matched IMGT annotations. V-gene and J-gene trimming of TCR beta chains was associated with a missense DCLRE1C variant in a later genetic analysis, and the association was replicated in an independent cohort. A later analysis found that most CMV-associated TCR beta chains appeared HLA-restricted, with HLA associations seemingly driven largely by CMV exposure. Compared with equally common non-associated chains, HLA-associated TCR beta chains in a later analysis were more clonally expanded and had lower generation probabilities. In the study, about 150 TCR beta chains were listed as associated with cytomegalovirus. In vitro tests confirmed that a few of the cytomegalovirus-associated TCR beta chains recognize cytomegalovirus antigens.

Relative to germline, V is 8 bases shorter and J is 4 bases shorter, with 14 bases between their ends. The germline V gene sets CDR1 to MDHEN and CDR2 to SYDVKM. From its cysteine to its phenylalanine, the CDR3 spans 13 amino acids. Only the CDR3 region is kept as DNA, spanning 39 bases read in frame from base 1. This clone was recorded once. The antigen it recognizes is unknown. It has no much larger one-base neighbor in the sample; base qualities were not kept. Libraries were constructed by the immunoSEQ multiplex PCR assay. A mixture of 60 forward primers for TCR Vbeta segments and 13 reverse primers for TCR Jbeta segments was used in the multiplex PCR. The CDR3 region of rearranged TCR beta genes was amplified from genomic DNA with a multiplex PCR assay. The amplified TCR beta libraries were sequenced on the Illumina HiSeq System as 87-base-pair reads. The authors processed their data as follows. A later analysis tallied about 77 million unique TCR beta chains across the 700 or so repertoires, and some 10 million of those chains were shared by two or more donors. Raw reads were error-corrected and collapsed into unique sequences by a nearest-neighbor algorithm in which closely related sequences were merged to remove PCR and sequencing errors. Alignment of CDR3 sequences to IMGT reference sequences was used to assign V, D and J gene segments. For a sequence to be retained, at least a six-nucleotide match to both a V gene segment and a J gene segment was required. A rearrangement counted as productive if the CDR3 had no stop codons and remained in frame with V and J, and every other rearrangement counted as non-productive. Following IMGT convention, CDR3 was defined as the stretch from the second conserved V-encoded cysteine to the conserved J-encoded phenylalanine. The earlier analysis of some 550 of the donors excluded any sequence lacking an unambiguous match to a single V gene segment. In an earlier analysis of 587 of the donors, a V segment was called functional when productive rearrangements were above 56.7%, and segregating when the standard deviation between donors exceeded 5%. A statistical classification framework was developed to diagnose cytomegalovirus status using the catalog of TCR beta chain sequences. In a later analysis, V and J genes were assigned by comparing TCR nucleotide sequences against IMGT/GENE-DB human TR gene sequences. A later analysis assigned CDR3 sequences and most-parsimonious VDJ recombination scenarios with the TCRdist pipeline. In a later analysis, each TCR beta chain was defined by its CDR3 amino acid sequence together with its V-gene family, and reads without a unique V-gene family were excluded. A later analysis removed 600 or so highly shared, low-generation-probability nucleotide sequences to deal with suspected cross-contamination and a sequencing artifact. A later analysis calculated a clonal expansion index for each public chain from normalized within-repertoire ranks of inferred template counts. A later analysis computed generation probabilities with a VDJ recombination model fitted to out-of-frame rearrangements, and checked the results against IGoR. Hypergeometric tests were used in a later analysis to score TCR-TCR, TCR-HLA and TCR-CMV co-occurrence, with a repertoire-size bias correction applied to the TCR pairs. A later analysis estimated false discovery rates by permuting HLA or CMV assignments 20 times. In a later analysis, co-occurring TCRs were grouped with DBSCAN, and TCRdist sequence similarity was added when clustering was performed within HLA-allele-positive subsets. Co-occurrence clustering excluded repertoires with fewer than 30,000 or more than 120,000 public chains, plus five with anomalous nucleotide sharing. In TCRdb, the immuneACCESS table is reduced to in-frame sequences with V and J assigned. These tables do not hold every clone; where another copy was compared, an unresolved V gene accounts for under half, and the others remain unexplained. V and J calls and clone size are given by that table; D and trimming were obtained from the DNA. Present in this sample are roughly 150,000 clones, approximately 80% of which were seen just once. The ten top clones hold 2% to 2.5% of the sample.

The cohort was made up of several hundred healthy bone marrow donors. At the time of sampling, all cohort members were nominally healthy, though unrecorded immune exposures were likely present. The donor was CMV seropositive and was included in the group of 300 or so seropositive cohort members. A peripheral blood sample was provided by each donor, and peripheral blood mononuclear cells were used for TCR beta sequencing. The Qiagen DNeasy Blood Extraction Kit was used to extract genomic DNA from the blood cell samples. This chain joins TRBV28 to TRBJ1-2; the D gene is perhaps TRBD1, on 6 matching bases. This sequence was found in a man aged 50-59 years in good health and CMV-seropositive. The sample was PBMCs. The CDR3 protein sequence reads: CASGSTGLYGYTF. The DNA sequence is TGTGCCAGCGGGTCGACAGGCCTCTATGGCTACACCTTC.